This T cell receptor beta chain was found in a study of CD8+ T cells in alopecia areata. Reverse transcription of extracted RNA yielded cDNA, which provided the sequencing template. Assay used: immunoSEQ multiplex PCR; TCRdb lists only in-frame clones, some missing. The sample holds some 120,000 clones; approximately 60% are singletons and the top ten take roughly 5%. This clone was counted only a few times. This CDR3 is 13 amino acids long. Germline CDR1 and CDR2: SQVTM and ANQGSEA. The V end was cut by 4 bases, the J end by 8 bases, with 17 bases between. Treatment reported: oral pan-JAK inhibitor, 5-10 mg twice daily.

The J gene is TRBJ1-1, the V gene TRBV29-1, with a tentative D call TRBD1 (6 bases). Sequenced material: CD4+ T cells sorted from blood, taken at week 4, from a patient treated with tofacitinib. The TCR originated in a human donor with alopecia areata. CDR3 protein: CSVVDSGVREAFF. DNA of the CDR3: TGCAGCGTTGTGGACTCAGGGGTGAGAGAAGCTTTCTTT. Based on the CDR3 plus reference TRBV29-1 and TRBJ1-1, the full variable domain is SAVISQKPSRDICQRGTSLTIQCQVDSQVTMMFWYRQQPGQSLTLIATANQGSEATYESGFVIDKFPISRPNLTFSTLTVSNMSPEDSSIYLCSVVDSGVREAFFGQGTRLTVV.